The 28 T cell receptor beta chains below come from one sample, sequenced in a study of blood T cell repertoires in COVID-19. The assay was immunoSEQ multiplex PCR, and TCRdb's table has in-frame clones only and misses some. The table lists 200,000 to 250,000 clones, about 85% of them singletons, with about an eighth in the top ten. Sequenced sample: peripheral blood. These TCRs come from a woman under 30 who had recovered from COVID-19.

V usage is TRBV19 and J usage is TRBJ1-5; no clear D gene. Trimming removed 2 bases at V and 4 bases at J, with 9 bases between. This CDR3 comprises 14 residues. Germline loops: CDR1 LNHDA, CDR2 SQIVND (reference sequence). CDR3 in DNA: TGTGCCAGTAGTATAAGGAGAAAAAATCAGCCCCAGCATTTT. Protein: CASSIRRKNQPQHF.

The chain carries TRBV24-1 and TRBJ2-3; D unresolved. Germline assignment: CDR1 KGHDR and CDR2 SFDVKD. The CDR3 loop spans 17 amino acids. V was trimmed by 0 bases and J by 0 bases, leaving 12 bases between them. The CDR3: CATSDLVPDSSTDTQYF. DNA for the CDR3: TGTGCCACCAGTGATTTGGTTCCAGATTCTAGCACAGATACGCAGTATTTT.

The rearrangement uses TRBV6-2 or TRBV6-3 and TRBJ2-1, with 8 nucleotides matching TRBD2. The CDR3 consists of 16 residues. Germline values: CDR1 MNHEY, CDR2 SVGEGT. The V and J ends lost 2 bases and 9 bases, in that order; junction bases with no gene match: 12. This CDR3 reads CASSYHGLARDGEQFF. The CDR3 DNA sequence: TGTGCCAGCAGTTACCACGGACTAGCTAGGGACGGTGAGCAGTTCTTC.

The V gene is TRBV27, the J gene TRBJ2-5, with TRBD2 matching over 10 bases. The CDR3 is 16 residues long. Germline loops: CDR1 MNHEY, CDR2 SMNVEV (reference sequence). Trimming cost V 5 bases and J 5 bases; bases outside gene matches: 11. CDR3 DNA: TGTGCCAGCAGTCCGGGCCTAGCGGGAGTGTTCGAGACCCAGTACTTC. As protein: CASSPGLAGVFETQYF.

This chain uses TRBV7-2 with TRBJ2-7, with 11 bases identical to TRBD2. The CDR3 has 15 residues. V dropped 4 bases and J dropped 3; count of bases not matched to a gene: 5. Germline V gene sequence: CDR1 SGHTA, CDR2 FQGNSA. The CDR3 coding sequence is TGTGCCAGCAGCTCGCCGGGACTAGCGGACTACGAGCAGTACTTC. Amino acid sequence: CASSSPGLADYEQYF.

The gene calls are TRBV24-1 and TRBJ1-5; D may be TRBD1 (6 bases). Trimming took 0 bases from V and 1 from J, leaving 12 bases between them. CDR1 is KGHDR and CDR2 is SFDVKD in the germline V gene. The CDR3 is 17 amino acids. The CDR3 DNA reads as TGTGCCACCAGTGATTTGCCCCAGGGGAGAAGCAATCAGCCCCAGCATTTT. Its protein product is CATSDLPQGRSNQPQHF.

The chain is built from TRBV5-1 and TRBJ2-1; 7 nucleotides align to TRBD2. Germline V CDR1 and CDR2: SGHRS, YFSETQ. This CDR3 region has 13 residues. J lost 7 bases, V lost 1 base, and 2 bases had no gene match. The DNA of the CDR3 is TGCGCCAGCAGCTTGACGGGGGGTAATGAGCAGTTCTTC. It encodes CASSLTGGNEQFF.

There are a few counts of this clone. As DNA, the CDR3 is TGTGCCAGCAGCCACAGACAGGGTTCTACTGGGGAGCTGTTTTTT. Its translation is CASSHRQGSTGELFF. J is TRBJ2-2 and V is TRBV3-1 (or the pseudogene TRBV3-2), with 7 bases lining up with TRBD1. Unmatched junction bases numbered 9, after V lost 3 bases and J lost 8 bases. This CDR3 is built from 15 residues. Germline values: CDR1 LGHDT, CDR2 YNNKEL (reference sequence).

The chain joins TRBV5-1 to TRBJ2-3; tentatively, D is TRBD1 (6 bases). Germline assignment: CDR1 SGHRS and CDR2 YFSETQ. The CDR3 consists of 16 residues. The V gene lost 0 bases and the J gene lost 6 bases, with 17 bases spanning the gap. The CDR3 DNA reads TGCGCCAGCAGCTTGGGTCTGGTAGGGGGTATCGATACGCAGTATTTT. Encoded protein: CASSLGLVGGIDTQYF. The variable domain in full, with the rest retrieved from reference TRBV5-1 and TRBJ2-3, is KAGVTQTPRYLIKTRGQQVTLSCSPISGHRSVSWYQQTPGQGLQFLFEYFSETQRNKGNFPGRFSGRQFSNSRSEMNVSTLELGDSALYLCASSLGLVGGIDTQYFGPGTRLTVL.

This chain connects TRBV4-2 to TRBJ2-5; 10 positions match TRBD2. Germline V lookup: CDR1 LGHNA, CDR2 YNFKEQ. Trimming took 0 bases from V and 3 from J; bases not matched to a gene: 7. There are 17 residues in the CDR3. CDR3 coding DNA: TGTGCCAGCAGCCAAGATGTAGCGGGAGGCATGGAAGAGACCCAGTACTTC. Translated: CASSQDVAGGMEETQYF.

This chain joins TRBV19 and TRBJ1-2, with TRBD1 matching over 7 bases. Losses at the gene ends were 1 base for V and 4 bases for J; bases not matched to a gene: 6. Germline CDR1 reads LNHDA; CDR2 reads SQIVND (reference sequence). The CDR3 has 15 amino acids. The CDR3 spells CASSIVGGGVYGYTF. The CDR3 coding sequence is TGTGCCAGTAGTATAGTAGGAGGGGGCGTCTATGGCTACACCTTC.

The rearrangement joins TRBV15 to TRBJ2-2; TRBD1 matches 7 bases. The germline CDR1 and CDR2 sequences are LNHNV and YYDKDF (reference sequence). V dropped 4 bases and J dropped 0; count of bases not matched to a gene: 5. The CDR3 sequence is 16 residues long. The CDR3 sequence: CATSTPGTANTGELFF. The CDR3 coding sequence is TGTGCCACCAGCACTCCCGGGACAGCGAACACCGGGGAGCTGTTTTTT.

The genes are TRBV10-3 and TRBJ1-3; D is perhaps TRBD1 (6 bases). The germline CDR1 and CDR2 sequences are ENHRY and SYGVKD. V lost 6 bases and J lost 0, with 15 bases in between. CDR3 length: 16 residues. The CDR3 loop reads CAIRDQTGSSGNTIYF. CDR3 coding DNA: TGTGCCATCAGGGACCAAACAGGGAGCTCTGGAAACACCATATATTTT.

This chain joins TRBV6-5 and TRBJ2-4; D is perhaps TRBD1 (6 bases). The V end lost 2 bases, the J end lost 1 base, and 9 bases lay between the germline ends. Germline CDR1 reads MNHEY; CDR2 reads SVGAGI. The CDR3 has 15 amino acids. The CDR3 bases are TGTGCCAGCAGTTACGTCCAGGGGGCCAAAAACATTCAGTACTTC. The encoded protein is CASSYVQGAKNIQYF.

The chain recombines TRBV6-5 with TRBJ2-5; TRBD1 is a possible D gene (6 bases). The CDR3 has 15 residues. Germline-derived CDR1 and CDR2 are MNHEY and SVGAGI. V shed 4 bases and J shed 3 bases, with 15 bases lying between them. The CDR3: CASSWDTEGEETQYF. CDR3 sequence (DNA): TGTGCCAGCAGTTGGGACACCGAAGGCGAAGAGACCCAGTACTTC.

The J gene is TRBJ1-5, the V gene TRBV19; TRBD1 aligns across 9 bases. The CDR3 length is 14 residues. The junction had 10 bases not matched to a gene; V was cut back by 6 bases and J by 10 bases. The germline gives CDR1 LNHDA, CDR2 SQIVND (reference sequence). This CDR3 is CASRPGQGPLPQHF. DNA of the CDR3: TGTGCCAGTAGACCAGGACAGGGGCCGCTTCCCCAGCATTTT.

In this sample, this clone turned up once. The chain has TRBV7-3 and TRBJ2-1, with TRBD1 as a possible D gene (5 bases). CDR3 length: 15 amino acids. Germline CDR1 and CDR2: SGHTA and FQGTGA. With 3 bases removed from V and 10 bases from J, the gap between germline ends came to 19 bases. CDR3 protein: CASSFEVGPYREQFF. CDR3 sequence (DNA): TGTGCCAGCAGCTTTGAGGTCGGGCCTTACAGGGAGCAGTTCTTC.

This chain uses TRBV30 with TRBJ2-1, with D possibly matching TRBD1 (6 bases). V was trimmed by 4 bases and J by 4 bases, leaving 23 bases between them. The CDR3 loop spans 17 amino acids. Germline V gene sequence: CDR1 GTSNPN, CDR2 SVGIG (reference sequence). CDR3 in amino acids: CAWKRRGAGEIYNEQFF. CDR3 in DNA: TGTGCCTGGAAGCGTCGTGGAGCAGGGGAAATTTACAATGAGCAGTTCTTC.

The gene calls are TRBV7-2 and TRBJ1-3, with D tentatively TRBD1 (5 bases). Trimming removed 5 bases from V and 2 bases from J, with 16 bases in between. Looked up from germline, CDR1 is SGHTA and CDR2 is FQGNSA. The CDR3 runs 16 residues. The DNA of the CDR3 is TGTGCCAGCAGCCCCCAGGGTCGGCGGACTGGAAACACCATATATTTT. Its protein product is CASSPQGRRTGNTIYF.

V usage is TRBV2 and J usage is TRBJ2-1; TRBD2 aligns across 8 bases. Germline CDR1 and CDR2: SNHLY and FYNNEI. The CDR3 covers 14 residues. The junction had 9 bases not matched to a gene; V was cut back by 7 bases and J by 7 bases. CDR3 sequence: CASKGTSWVNEQFF. The CDR3 nucleotides are TGTGCCAGCAAAGGGACTAGTTGGGTGAATGAGCAGTTCTTC.

The V call is TRBV5-8, the J call TRBJ2-7; TRBD1 is a possible D gene (6 bases). Germline CDR1 is SGHTS and CDR2 is YDEGEE. CDR3 length: 13 residues. Trimming took off 3 bases at V and 3 bases at J, with 10 bases between the two ends. The CDR3 DNA sequence: TGTGCCAGCAGCTCCGGGACACTCTACGAGCAGTACTTC. Amino acid sequence: CASSSGTLYEQYF.

The chain combines TRBV6-5 with TRBJ2-7; TRBD1 aligns across 9 bases. The germline V gene encodes CDR1 MNHEY and CDR2 SVGAGI. The CDR3 is 15 amino acids. Losses at the gene ends were 4 bases for V and 3 bases for J; bases not matched to a gene: 7. The CDR3 sequence: CASSSDPDRGYEQYF. CDR3 coding DNA: TGTGCCAGCAGTTCGGATCCGGACAGGGGCTACGAGCAGTACTTC.

The CDR3 DNA reads as TGTGCCAGCAGCCAAAGAGACAGGACGAACACTGAAGCTTTCTTT. Amino acid sequence: CASSQRDRTNTEAFF. The V gene is TRBV4-2, the J gene TRBJ1-1, with D tentatively TRBD1 (6 bases). The CDR3 is made up of 15 amino acids. The V and J ends lost 2 bases and 1 base respectively, with 11 bases between them. CDR1 LGHNA and CDR2 YNFKEQ come from the germline V gene.

This clone was counted between two and nine times. The rearrangement links TRBV7-9 to TRBJ2-1; 8 nucleotides agree with TRBD2. The CDR3 consists of 17 residues. The junction had 15 bases not matched to a gene; V was cut back by 3 bases and J by 8 bases. In germline, CDR1 is SEHNR, CDR2 FQNEAQ (reference sequence). The CDR3 loop is CASSFLPGLEKSHEQFF. In DNA, the CDR3 is TGTGCCAGCAGCTTCTTACCGGGACTAGAGAAAAGCCATGAGCAGTTCTTC.

V usage is TRBV6-2 or TRBV6-3 and J usage is TRBJ1-1; no firm D call. Trimming cost V 0 bases and J 4 bases, with 6 bases left between them. Per germline, CDR1 MNHEY and CDR2 SVGEGT. The CDR3 totals 13 residues. CDR3 sequence (DNA): TGTGCCAGCAGTTACTCAGCCCTCACTGAAGCTTTCTTT. Translation gives CASSYSALTEAFF.

The chain couples TRBV5-4 to TRBJ2-5; no reliable D call. Germline assignment: CDR1 SGHNT and CDR2 YYREEE (reference sequence). The germline V and J ends were trimmed by 3 bases and 2 bases, with 8 bases remaining between them. The CDR3 spans 13 residues. DNA of the CDR3: TGTGCCAGCAGCTCGACACCACAAGAGACCCAGTACTTC. This codes for CASSSTPQETQYF.

This chain links TRBV6-4 with TRBJ2-1; 11 nucleotides align to TRBD1. From germline, CDR1 is MRHNA and CDR2 SNTAGT. V gave up 0 bases and J gave up 6 bases; unmatched junction bases: 1. This CDR3 has 15 residues. CDR3 sequence: CASSDSGTGGNEQFF. CDR3 coding DNA: TGTGCCAGCAGTGACTCCGGGACAGGGGGCAATGAGCAGTTCTTC.

This sequence joins TRBV18 and TRBJ1-3, with TRBD1 identical over 7 bases. The junction had 5 bases not matched to a gene; V was cut back by 5 bases and J by 1 base. CDR3 length equals 15 residues. The germline V gene encodes CDR1 KGHSH and CDR2 LQKENI. The CDR3 spells CASSSGQASGNTIYF. The CDR3 DNA sequence: TGTGCCAGCTCATCCGGACAGGCTTCTGGAAACACCATATATTTT.